The 16 T cell receptor beta chains given below trace back to one sample, sequenced in a study of T cell responses to AZD1222 COVID-19 vaccine. Assay: immunoSEQ multiplex PCR; the TCRdb copy retains only in-frame clones and omits some. Among some 120,000 clones listed, approximately 83% were seen once. The sequencing used peripheral blood, collected on day 0 of AZD1222 vaccination. These TCRs come from an adult in good health.

The chain is built from TRBV5-1 and TRBJ2-7; D gene ambiguous. This CDR3 is 14 amino acids long. Trimming stripped 0 bases from V and 0 bases from J, with 7 bases between. Germline CDR1 reads SGHRS; CDR2 reads YFSETQ. The CDR3 region is CASSLAENSYEQYF. The CDR3 DNA sequence: TGCGCCAGCAGCTTGGCGGAGAACTCCTACGAGCAGTACTTC.

The rearrangement joins TRBV19 to TRBJ2-1; TRBD2 might be the D (5 bases). Trimming pared 3 bases from V and 8 bases from J, leaving 20 bases between. This CDR3 is 16 amino acids long. In germline, CDR1 is LNHDA, CDR2 SQIVND (reference sequence). CDR3 in DNA: TGTGCCAGTAGTATTGATCCCGGGGTTTACGTCGATGAGCAGTTCTTC. It is translated as CASSIDPGVYVDEQFF.

CDR3 nucleotide sequence: TGTGCCAGCAGCTTTTTACAGGGAACAGATACGCAGTATTTT. Translating it yields CASSFLQGTDTQYF. J is TRBJ2-3 and V is TRBV5-5; possibly TRBD1 for D (6 bases). V was shortened by 2 bases and J by 3 bases, with 10 bases between the two germline ends. The CDR3 sequence is 14 residues long. Germline V gene lookup returns CDR1 SGHKS and CDR2 YYEKEE (reference sequence).

The J gene is TRBJ2-1, the V gene TRBV7-2, with D unclear. The CDR3 covers 13 residues. Germline V gene sequence: CDR1 SGHTA, CDR2 FQGNSA. V was shortened by 4 bases and J by 12 bases, with 16 bases between the two germline ends. The CDR3 spells CASSSPGPQTQFF. The CDR3 nucleotides read TGTGCCAGCAGCTCCCCTGGACCCCAAACGCAGTTCTTC.

This clone was recorded once. V is TRBV18 and J is TRBJ1-1; the D gene is possibly TRBD1 (5 bases). This CDR3 is 14 amino acids long. Germline V gene lookup returns CDR1 KGHSH and CDR2 LQKENI. V lost 3 bases and J lost 3, with 11 bases in between. The CDR3 region is CASSPREMHTEAFF. The CDR3, as DNA: TGTGCCAGCTCACCCAGGGAGATGCACACTGAAGCTTTCTTT.

This clone has only a few counts. This chain links TRBV12-3 or TRBV12-4 with TRBJ1-4; unclear D gene. Trimming stripped 5 bases from V and 6 bases from J, with 10 bases between. This CDR3 contains 13 residues. The CDR3 DNA follows: TGTGCCAGCAGTAGTAGTTTCTATGAAAAACTGTTTTTT. Encoded protein: CASSSSFYEKLFF.

This chain uses TRBV11-3 with TRBJ1-2, with D tentatively TRBD1 (5 bases). Between the trimmed V and J ends, which lost 7 bases and 3 bases, there was a span of 12 bases. CDR1 SGHNT and CDR2 YENEEA come from the germline V gene. CDR3 length equals 13 residues. CDR3 sequence: CASNPRGDYGYTF. DNA of the CDR3: TGTGCCAGCAATCCGAGGGGTGACTATGGCTACACCTTC.

The genes are TRBV19 and TRBJ1-6; D perhaps matches TRBD1 (5 bases). Germline-derived CDR1 and CDR2 are LNHDA and SQIVND (reference sequence). V dropped 5 bases and J dropped 6 bases, with 17 bases sitting between them. The CDR3 has 16 amino acids. CDR3 coding DNA: TGTGCCAGTAGTTGGTCGGAAGGGGCCATTAATTCACCCCTCCACTTT. Its protein is CASSWSEGAINSPLHF.

The J gene is TRBJ2-2, the V gene TRBV24-1, with 8 nucleotides matching TRBD1. CDR1 is KGHDR, CDR2 SFDVKD, per germline. V trimming: 9 bases; J trimming: 0 bases; junction bases outside the gene matches: 2. CDR3 length: 14 amino acids. The CDR3 bases are TGTGCCACCCGGACAGGGACGAACACCGGGGAGCTGTTTTTT. Translation: CATRTGTNTGELFF.

The chain recombines TRBV10-1 with TRBJ1-4; 11 nucleotides line up with TRBD1. CDR3 length: 17 residues. The ends lost 6 bases at V and 2 bases at J; junction bases unmatched: 8. Per germline, CDR1 WNHNN and CDR2 SYGVQD (reference sequence). The CDR3: CASSPGQGAHTNEKLFF. For the CDR3, the DNA is TGCGCCAGCAGCCCCGGACAGGGGGCGCATACTAATGAAAAACTGTTTTTT.

The table lists this clone with a count of one. The V and J genes are TRBV4-1 and TRBJ1-4, with 7 nucleotides matching TRBD1. V lost 0 bases to trimming and J lost 10 bases; unmatched junction nucleotides: 11. There are 16 residues in the CDR3. Germline lookup yields CDR1 MGHRA and CDR2 YSYEKL. This CDR3 is CASSQDFGEGAGKLFF. The CDR3 DNA sequence: TGCGCCAGCAGCCAAGATTTCGGAGAGGGGGCGGGAAAACTGTTTTTT.

The CDR3 reads CASSEGAGGLGYEQYF. In nucleotides, the CDR3 is TGCGCCAGCAGTGAAGGTGCAGGGGGATTGGGATACGAGCAGTACTTC. The chain couples TRBV5-1 to TRBJ2-7, with TRBD1 matching over 7 bases. The V gene's germline CDR1 is SGHRS and CDR2 YFSETQ. The CDR3 is 16 residues long. Unmatched junction bases numbered 15, after V lost 5 bases and J lost 4 bases.

The chain employs TRBV2 and TRBJ2-7; perhaps D is TRBD1 or TRBD2 (5 bases each). The CDR3 covers 12 residues. Germline values: CDR1 SNHLY, CDR2 FYNNEI. The germline V and J ends were trimmed by 8 bases and 4 bases, with 12 bases remaining between them. CDR3 sequence (DNA): TGTGCCAGCGGGACGGAGTTTTACGAGCAGTACTTC. Translated: CASGTEFYEQYF.

The chain joins TRBV9 to TRBJ1-5; no clear D. Per germline, CDR1 SGDLS and CDR2 YYNGEE. The CDR3 length is 13 residues. Trimming cost V 4 bases and J 9 bases, with 14 bases left between them. The CDR3 DNA reads as TGTGCCAGCAGCAACCTCGAGGATCGGCCCCAGCATTTT. Its translation is CASSNLEDRPQHF. The full variable domain, completed using reference TRBV9 and TRBJ1-5, is DSGVTQTPKHLITATGQRVTLRCSPRSGDLSVYWYQQSLDQGLQFLIQYYNGEERAKGNILERFSAQQFPDLHSELNLSSLELGDSALYFCASSNLEDRPQHFGDGTRLSIL.

The gene calls are TRBV5-1 and TRBJ2-5; D possibly matches TRBD1 or TRBD2 (5 bases each). Per germline, CDR1 SGHRS and CDR2 YFSETQ. Trimming left V 4 bases short and J 3 bases short, with 13 bases between. The CDR3 loop spans 14 amino acids. This CDR3 is CASSRQTREETQYF. CDR3 sequence (DNA): TGCGCCAGCAGCCGACAGACGCGGGAAGAGACCCAGTACTTC.

The chain is built from TRBV25-1 and TRBJ2-1, with 7 bases lining up with TRBD2. CDR3 length: 14 residues. Germline V gene lookup returns CDR1 MGHDK and CDR2 SYGVNS. V lost 7 bases, J lost 7 bases, and 10 bases stayed unmatched. CDR3 bases: TGTGCCAGCACAAGACGTAGCGGGTTGAATGAGCAGTTCTTC. It is translated as CASTRRSGLNEQFF.